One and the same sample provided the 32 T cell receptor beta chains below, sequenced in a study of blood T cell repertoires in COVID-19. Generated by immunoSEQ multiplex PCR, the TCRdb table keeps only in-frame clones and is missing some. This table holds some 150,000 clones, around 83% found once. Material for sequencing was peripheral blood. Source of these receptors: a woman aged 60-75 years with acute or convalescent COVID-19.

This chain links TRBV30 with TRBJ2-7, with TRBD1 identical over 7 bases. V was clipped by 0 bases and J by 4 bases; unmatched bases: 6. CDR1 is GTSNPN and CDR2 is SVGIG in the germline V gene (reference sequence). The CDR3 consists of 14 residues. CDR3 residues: CAWSVGGQAYEQYF. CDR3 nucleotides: TGTGCCTGGAGTGTGGGTGGACAGGCGTACGAGCAGTACTTC.

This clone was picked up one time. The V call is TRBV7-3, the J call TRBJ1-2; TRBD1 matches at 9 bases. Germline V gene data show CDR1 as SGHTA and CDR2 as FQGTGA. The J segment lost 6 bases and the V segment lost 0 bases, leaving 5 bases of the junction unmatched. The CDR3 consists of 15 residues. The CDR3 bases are TGTGCCAGCAGCTTAACGGGACAGGGTCTAAATGGCTACACCTTC. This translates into CASSLTGQGLNGYTF.

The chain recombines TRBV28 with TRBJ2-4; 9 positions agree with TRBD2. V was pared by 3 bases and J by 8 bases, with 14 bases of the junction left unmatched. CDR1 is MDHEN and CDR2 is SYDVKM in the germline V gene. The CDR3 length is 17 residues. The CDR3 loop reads CASSFPVGGGAVDIQYF. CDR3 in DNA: TGTGCCAGCAGTTTTCCGGTAGGCGGGGGGGCCGTGGACATTCAGTACTTC.

CDR3 region: CATSRGGDNYEQYF. The CDR3 nucleotides are TGTGCCACCAGCAGAGGGGGAGATAACTACGAGCAGTACTTC. The chain employs TRBV15 and TRBJ2-7; tentatively, D is TRBD2 (5 bases). The ends were cut back, 1 base at V and 3 bases at J, with 10 bases in the middle. CDR3 length equals 14 residues. CDR1 is LNHNV, CDR2 YYDKDF, per germline (reference sequence).

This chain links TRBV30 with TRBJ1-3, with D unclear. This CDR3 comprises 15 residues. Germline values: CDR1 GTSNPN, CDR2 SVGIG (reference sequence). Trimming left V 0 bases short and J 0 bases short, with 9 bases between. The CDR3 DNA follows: TGTGCCTGGAGTGTAATGGGCGCCTCTGGAAACACCATATATTTT. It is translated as CAWSVMGASGNTIYF.

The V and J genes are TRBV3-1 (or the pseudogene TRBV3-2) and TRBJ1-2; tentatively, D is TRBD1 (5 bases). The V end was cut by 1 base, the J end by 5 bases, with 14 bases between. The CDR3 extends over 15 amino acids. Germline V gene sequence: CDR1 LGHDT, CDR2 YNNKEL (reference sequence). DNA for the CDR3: TGTGCCAGCAGCCAAGTGGCCAGGGCGGCTTATGGCTACACCTTC. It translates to CASSQVARAAYGYTF.

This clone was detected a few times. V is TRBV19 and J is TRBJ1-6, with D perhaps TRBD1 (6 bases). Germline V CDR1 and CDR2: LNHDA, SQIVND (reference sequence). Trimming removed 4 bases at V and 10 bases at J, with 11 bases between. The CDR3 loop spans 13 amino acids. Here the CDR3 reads CASSTGVLSPLHF. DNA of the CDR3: TGTGCCAGTAGTACAGGGGTGCTCTCACCCCTCCACTTT. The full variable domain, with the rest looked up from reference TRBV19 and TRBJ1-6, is DGGITQSPKYLFRKEGQNVTLSCEQNLNHDAMYWYRQDPGQGLRLIYYSQIVNDFQKGDIAEGYSVSREKKESFPLTVTSAQKNPTAFYLCASSTGVLSPLHFGNGTRLTVT.

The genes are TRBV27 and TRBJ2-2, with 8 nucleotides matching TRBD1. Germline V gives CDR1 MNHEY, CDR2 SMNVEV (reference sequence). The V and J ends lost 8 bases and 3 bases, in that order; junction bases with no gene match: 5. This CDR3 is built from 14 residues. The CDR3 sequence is CASQGAGYTGELFF. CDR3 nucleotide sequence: TGTGCCAGCCAGGGGGCCGGGTACACCGGGGAGCTGTTTTTT.

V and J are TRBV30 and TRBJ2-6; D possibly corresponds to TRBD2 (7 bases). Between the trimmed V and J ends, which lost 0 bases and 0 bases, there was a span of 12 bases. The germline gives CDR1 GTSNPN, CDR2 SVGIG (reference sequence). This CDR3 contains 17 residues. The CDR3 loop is CAWSVRGAFSGANVLTF. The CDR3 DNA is TGTGCCTGGAGTGTACGGGGGGCGTTCTCTGGGGCCAACGTCCTGACTTTC.

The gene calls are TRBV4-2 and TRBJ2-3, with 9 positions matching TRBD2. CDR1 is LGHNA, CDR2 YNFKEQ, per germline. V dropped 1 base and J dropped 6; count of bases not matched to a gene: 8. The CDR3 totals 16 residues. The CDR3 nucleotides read TGTGCCAGCAGCCAAGGGTTAGCGGGGGCAGCGGATACGCAGTATTTT. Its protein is CASSQGLAGAADTQYF.

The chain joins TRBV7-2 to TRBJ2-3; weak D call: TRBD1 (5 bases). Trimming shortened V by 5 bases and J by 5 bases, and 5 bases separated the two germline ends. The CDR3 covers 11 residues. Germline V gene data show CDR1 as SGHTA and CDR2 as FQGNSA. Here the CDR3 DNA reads TGTGCCAGCAGCCAGGGAGATACGCAGTATTTT. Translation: CASSQGDTQYF.

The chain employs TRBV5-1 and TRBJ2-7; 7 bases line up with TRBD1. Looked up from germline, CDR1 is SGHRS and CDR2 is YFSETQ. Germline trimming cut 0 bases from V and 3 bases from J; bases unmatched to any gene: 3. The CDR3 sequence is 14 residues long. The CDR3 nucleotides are TGCGCCAGCAGCTTGGGGGACAGATTCTACGAGCAGTACTTC. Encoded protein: CASSLGDRFYEQYF. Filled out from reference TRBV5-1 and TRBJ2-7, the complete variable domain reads KAGVTQTPRYLIKTRGQQVTLSCSPISGHRSVSWYQQTPGQGLQFLFEYFSETQRNKGNFPGRFSGRQFSNSRSEMNVSTLELGDSALYLCASSLGDRFYEQYFGPGTRLTVT.

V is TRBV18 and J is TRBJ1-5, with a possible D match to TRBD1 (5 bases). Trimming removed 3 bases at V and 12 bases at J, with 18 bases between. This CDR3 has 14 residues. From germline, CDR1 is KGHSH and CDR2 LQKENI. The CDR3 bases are TGTGCCAGCTCACCCCCGGGGGGGAGACGATTCCAGCATTTT. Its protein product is CASSPPGGRRFQHF.

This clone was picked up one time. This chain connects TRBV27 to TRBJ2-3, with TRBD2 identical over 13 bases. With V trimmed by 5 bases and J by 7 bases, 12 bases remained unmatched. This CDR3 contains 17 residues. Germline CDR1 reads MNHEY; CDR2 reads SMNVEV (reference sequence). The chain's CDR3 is CASSLRLAGGSSHTQYF. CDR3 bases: TGTGCCAGCAGTCTACGACTAGCGGGGGGTTCATCGCATACGCAGTATTTT.

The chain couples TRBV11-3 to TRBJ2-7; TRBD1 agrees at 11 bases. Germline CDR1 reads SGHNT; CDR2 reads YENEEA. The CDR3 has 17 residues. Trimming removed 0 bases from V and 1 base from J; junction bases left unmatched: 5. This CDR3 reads CASSLDSGQGGSYEQYF. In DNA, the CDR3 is TGTGCCAGCAGCTTAGATTCGGGACAGGGGGGTTCCTACGAGCAGTACTTC.

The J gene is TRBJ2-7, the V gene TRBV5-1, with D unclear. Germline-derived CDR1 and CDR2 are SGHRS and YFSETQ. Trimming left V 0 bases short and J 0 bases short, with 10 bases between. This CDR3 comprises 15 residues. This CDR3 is CASSLGSRISYEQYF. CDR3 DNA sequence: TGCGCCAGCAGCTTGGGTAGCCGGATCTCCTACGAGCAGTACTTC.

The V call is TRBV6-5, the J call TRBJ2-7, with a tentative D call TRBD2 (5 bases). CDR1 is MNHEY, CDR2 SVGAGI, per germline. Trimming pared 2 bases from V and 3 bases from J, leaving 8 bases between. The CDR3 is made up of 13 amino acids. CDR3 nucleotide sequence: TGTGCCAGCAGTTACCTTGGGAGCTACGAGCAGTACTTC. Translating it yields CASSYLGSYEQYF.

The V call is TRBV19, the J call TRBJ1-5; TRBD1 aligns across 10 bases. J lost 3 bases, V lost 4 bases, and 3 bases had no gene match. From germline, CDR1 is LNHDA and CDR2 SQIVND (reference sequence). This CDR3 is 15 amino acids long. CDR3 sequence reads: CASSRDRGLNQPQHF. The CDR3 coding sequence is TGTGCCAGTAGTAGGGACAGGGGTCTCAATCAGCCCCAGCATTTT.

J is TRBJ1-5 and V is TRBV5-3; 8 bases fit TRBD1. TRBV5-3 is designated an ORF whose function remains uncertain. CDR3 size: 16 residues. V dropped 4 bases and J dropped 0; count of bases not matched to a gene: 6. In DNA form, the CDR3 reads TGTGCCAGAAGCAAGAAACAGGGGGATAGCAATCAGCCCCAGCATTTT. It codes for CARSKKQGDSNQPQHF.

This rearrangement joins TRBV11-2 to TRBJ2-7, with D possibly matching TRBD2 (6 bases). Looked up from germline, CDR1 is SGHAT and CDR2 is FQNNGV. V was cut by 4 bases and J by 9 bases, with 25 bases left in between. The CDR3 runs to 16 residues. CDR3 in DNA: TGTGCCAGCAGCTCTGAGCGTGGGAGCGGGTTACGAGGGCAGTACTTC. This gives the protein CASSSERGSGLRGQYF.

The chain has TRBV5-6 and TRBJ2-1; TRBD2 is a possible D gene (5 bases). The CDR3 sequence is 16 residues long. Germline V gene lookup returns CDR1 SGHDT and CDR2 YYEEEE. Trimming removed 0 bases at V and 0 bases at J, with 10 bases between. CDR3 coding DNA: TGTGCCAGCAGCTTGGGACTACCGAGCTCCTACAATGAGCAGTTCTTC. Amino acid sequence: CASSLGLPSSYNEQFF.

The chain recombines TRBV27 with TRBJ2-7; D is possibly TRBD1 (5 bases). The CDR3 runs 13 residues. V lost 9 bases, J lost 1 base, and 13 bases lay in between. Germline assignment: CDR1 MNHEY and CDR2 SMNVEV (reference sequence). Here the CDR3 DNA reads TGTGCCAGTGCCTGGGGCAGATCCTACGAGCAGTACTTC. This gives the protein CASAWGRSYEQYF.

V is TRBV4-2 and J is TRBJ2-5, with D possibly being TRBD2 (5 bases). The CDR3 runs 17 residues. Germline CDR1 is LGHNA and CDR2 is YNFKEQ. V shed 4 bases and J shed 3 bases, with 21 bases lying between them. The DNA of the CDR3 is TGTGCCAGCAGCCTAACCGCCCTTCTAACGGGGAAAGAGACCCAGTACTTC. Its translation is CASSLTALLTGKETQYF.

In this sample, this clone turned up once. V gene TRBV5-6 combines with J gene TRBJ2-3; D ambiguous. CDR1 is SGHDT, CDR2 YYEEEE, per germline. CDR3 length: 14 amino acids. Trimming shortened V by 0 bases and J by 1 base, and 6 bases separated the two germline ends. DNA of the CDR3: TGTGCCAGCAGCTTGGTTCGGGGCACAGATACGCAGTATTTT. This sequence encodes CASSLVRGTDTQYF.

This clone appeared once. The CDR3 DNA reads as TGTGCCAGCAGCCAAGTGATAGGGGGAACTGAAGCTTTCTTT. It translates to CASSQVIGGTEAFF. The chain couples TRBV14 to TRBJ1-1; D possibly corresponds to TRBD1 (6 bases). The V and J ends lost 1 base and 5 bases respectively, with 11 bases between them. Germline V gene lookup returns CDR1 SGHDN and CDR2 FVKESK. The CDR3 has 14 residues.

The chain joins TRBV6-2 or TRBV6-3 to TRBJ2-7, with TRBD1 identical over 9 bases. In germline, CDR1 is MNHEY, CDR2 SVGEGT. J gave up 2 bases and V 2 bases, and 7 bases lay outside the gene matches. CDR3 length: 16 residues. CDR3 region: CASSYPAQGAAYEQYF. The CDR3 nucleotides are TGTGCCAGCAGTTACCCAGCACAGGGGGCTGCCTACGAGCAGTACTTC.

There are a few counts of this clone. The CDR3 region has the DNA TGTGCCAGTAGCATCCCTTCGGGGGGCAATCAGCCCCAGCATTTT. Encoded protein: CASSIPSGGNQPQHF. The gene calls are TRBV19 and TRBJ1-5, with a tentative D call TRBD1 (5 bases). The V end lost 6 bases, the J end lost 2 bases, and 14 bases lay between the germline ends. Germline values: CDR1 LNHDA, CDR2 SQIVND (reference sequence). The CDR3 covers 15 residues. The full variable domain, in which reference TRBV19 and TRBJ1-5 provide the parts outside the CDR3, is DGGITQSPKYLFRKEGQNVTLSCEQNLNHDAMYWYRQDPGQGLRLIYYSQIVNDFQKGDIAEGYSVSREKKESFPLTVTSAQKNPTAFYLCASSIPSGGNQPQHFGDGTRLSIL.

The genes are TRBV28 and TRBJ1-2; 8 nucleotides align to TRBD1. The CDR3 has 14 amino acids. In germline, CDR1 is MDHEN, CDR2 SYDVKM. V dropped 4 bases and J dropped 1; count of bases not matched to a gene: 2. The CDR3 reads CASSSTGGNYGYTF. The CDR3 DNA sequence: TGTGCCAGCAGTTCCACAGGGGGTAACTATGGCTACACCTTC.

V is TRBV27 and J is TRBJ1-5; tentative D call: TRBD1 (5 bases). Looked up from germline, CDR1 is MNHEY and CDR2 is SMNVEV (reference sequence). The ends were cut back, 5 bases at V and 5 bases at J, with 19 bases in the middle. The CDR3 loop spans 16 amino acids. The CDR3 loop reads CASSRKRTSDDQPQHF. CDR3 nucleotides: TGTGCCAGCAGTCGGAAACGGACAAGCGACGATCAGCCCCAGCATTTT.

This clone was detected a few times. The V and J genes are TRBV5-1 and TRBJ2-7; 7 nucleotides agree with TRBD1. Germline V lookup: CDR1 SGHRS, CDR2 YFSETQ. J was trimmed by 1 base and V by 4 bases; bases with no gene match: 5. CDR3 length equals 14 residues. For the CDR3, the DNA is TGCGCCAGCAGCACGAGACAGGGTTCCTACGAGCAGTACTTC. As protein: CASSTRQGSYEQYF.

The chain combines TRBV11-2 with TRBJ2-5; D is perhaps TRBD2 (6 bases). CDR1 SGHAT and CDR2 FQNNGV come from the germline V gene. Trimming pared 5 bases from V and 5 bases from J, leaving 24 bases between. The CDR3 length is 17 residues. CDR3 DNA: TGTGCCAGCAGCCCTACCCAGGGCCTCTCGGCGGGGGAGACCCAGTACTTC. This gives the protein CASSPTQGLSAGETQYF.

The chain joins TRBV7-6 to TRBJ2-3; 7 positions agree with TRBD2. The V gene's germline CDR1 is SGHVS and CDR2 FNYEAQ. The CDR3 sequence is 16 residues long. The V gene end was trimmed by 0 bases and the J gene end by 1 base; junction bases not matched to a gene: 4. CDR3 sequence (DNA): TGTGCCAGCAGCTTAGCGCGGGGGAGACGCACAGATACGCAGTATTTT. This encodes CASSLARGRRTDTQYF.